The present TCR beta chain was sequenced within a study of cytomegalovirus exposure and HLA in healthy donors. In the study overall: The approximately 130 validation repertoires and the approximately 640 first-cohort repertoires shared a platform, a later analysis reported. Findings and caveats of the study: Within the approximately 110 validation repertoires, first-cohort TCR clusters tended to co-occur, according to a later analysis. Most TCRs appeared rarely, but some public TCRs recurred in many donors.

Comments on this clone: No antigen is known for it.

The validation cohort, a group of over a hundred subjects, included the donors and was separate from the roughly 670-subject first cohort. V was pared by 5 bases and J by 2 bases, with 9 bases of the junction left unmatched. The V gene's germline CDR1 is SEHNR and CDR2 FQNEAQ (reference sequence). This CDR3 spans 17 amino acids. This table comes from immunoSEQ multiplex PCR, and its TCRdb copy is limited to in-frame clones, with some not included. This sample has 150,000 to 180,000 clones, with about 82% found just once. What was sequenced was PBMCs. This chain uses TRBV7-9 with TRBJ2-7; 13 positions agree with TRBD2. This sequence originates from a human donor in good health. CDR3 DNA sequence: TGTGCCAGCAGCCCGCCGACCGGACTAGCGGGGGCCTACGAGCAGTACTTC. This gives the protein CASSPPTGLAGAYEQYF.